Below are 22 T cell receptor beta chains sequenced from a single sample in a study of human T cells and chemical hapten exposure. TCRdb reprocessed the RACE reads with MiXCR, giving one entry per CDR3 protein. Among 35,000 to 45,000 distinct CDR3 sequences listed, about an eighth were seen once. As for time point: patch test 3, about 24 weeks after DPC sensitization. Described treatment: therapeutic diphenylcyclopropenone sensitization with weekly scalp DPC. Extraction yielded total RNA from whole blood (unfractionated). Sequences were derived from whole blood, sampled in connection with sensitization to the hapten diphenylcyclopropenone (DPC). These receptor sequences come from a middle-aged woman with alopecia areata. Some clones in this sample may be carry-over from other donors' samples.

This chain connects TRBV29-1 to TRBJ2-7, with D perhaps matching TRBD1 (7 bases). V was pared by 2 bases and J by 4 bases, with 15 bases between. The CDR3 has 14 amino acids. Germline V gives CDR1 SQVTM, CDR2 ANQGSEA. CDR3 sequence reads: CSVELGDSGYEQYF. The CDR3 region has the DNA TGCAGCGTTGAATTAGGGGACAGCGGGTACGAGCAGTACTTC.

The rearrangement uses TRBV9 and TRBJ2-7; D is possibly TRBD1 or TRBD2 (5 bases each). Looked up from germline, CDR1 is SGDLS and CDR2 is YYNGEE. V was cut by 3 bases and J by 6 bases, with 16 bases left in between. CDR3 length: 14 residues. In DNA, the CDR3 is TGTGCCAGCAGCGCACAGATTACAGGAGGCGAGCAGTACTTC. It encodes CASSAQITGGEQYF. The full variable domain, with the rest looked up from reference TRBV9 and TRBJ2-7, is DSGVTQTPKHLITATGQRVTLRCSPRSGDLSVYWYQQSLDQGLQFLIQYYNGEERAKGNILERFSAQQFPDLHSELNLSSLELGDSALYFCASSAQITGGEQYFGPGTRLTVT.

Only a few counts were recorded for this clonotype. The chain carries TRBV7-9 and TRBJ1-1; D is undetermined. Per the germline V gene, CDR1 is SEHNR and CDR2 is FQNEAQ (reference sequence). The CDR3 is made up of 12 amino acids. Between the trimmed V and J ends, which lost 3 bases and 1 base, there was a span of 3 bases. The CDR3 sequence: CASSFGNTEAFF. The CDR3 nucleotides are TGTGCCAGCAGCTTCGGGAACACTGAAGCTTTCTTT.

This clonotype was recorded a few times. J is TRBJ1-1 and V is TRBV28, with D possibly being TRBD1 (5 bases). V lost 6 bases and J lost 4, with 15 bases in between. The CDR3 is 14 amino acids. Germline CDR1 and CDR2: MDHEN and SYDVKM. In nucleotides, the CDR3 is TGTGCCAGCAGACACCCGGACACGAGCACTGAAGCTTTCTTT. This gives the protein CASRHPDTSTEAFF.

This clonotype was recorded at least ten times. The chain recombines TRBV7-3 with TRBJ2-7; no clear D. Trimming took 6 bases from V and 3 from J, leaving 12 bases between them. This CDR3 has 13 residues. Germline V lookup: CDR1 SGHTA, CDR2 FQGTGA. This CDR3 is CASRAGSNYEQYF. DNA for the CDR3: TGTGCCAGCAGAGCCGGGTCCAACTACGAGCAGTACTTC.

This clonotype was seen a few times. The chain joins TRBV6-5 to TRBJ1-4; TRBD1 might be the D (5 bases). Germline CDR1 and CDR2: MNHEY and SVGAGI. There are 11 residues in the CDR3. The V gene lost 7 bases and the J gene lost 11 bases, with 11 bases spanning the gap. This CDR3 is CASTSRGKLFF. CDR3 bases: TGTGCCAGCACGAGTCGGGGCAAACTGTTTTTT.

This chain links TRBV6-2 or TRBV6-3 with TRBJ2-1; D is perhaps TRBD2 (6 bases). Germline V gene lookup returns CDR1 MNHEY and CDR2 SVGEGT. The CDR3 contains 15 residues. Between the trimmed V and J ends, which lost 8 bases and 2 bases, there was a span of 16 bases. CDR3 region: CASRRVGGTYNEQFF. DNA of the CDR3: TGTGCCAGCCGTCGAGTGGGGGGTACCTACAATGAGCAGTTCTTC.

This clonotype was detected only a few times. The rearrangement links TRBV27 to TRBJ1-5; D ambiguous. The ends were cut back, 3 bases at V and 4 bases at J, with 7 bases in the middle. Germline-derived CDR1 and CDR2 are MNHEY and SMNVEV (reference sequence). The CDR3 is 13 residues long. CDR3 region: CASSFWGNQPQHF. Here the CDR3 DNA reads TGTGCCAGCAGTTTTTGGGGTAATCAGCCCCAGCATTTT.

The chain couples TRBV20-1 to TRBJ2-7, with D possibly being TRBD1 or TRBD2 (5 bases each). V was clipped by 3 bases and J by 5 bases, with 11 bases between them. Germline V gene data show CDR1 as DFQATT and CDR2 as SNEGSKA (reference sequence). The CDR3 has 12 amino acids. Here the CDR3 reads CSASPGSDEQYF. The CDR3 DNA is TGCAGTGCTAGTCCAGGGAGCGACGAGCAGTACTTC.

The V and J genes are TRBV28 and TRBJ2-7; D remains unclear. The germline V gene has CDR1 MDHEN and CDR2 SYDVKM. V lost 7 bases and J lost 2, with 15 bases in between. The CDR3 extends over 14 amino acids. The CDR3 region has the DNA TGTGCCAGCACCATCCTTGGCCCTACCTACGAGCAGTACTTC. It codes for CASTILGPTYEQYF.

As DNA, the CDR3 is TGTGCCAGCAGTTACGAGGCGGAGTACTACGAGCAGTACTTC. Amino acid sequence: CASSYEAEYYEQYF. The chain has TRBV6-2 or TRBV6-3 and TRBJ2-7; no firm D call. The CDR3 loop spans 14 amino acids. The germline V gene encodes CDR1 MNHEY and CDR2 SVGEGT. The V end lost 2 bases, the J end lost 3 bases, and 11 bases lay between the germline ends.

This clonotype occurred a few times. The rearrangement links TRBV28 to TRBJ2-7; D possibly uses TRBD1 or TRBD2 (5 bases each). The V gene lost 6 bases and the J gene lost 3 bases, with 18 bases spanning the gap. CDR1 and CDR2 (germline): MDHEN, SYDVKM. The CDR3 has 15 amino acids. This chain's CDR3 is CASSPLRGRGYEQYF. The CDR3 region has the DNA TGTGCCAGCAGCCCTCTCCGGGGCAGAGGCTACGAGCAGTACTTC.

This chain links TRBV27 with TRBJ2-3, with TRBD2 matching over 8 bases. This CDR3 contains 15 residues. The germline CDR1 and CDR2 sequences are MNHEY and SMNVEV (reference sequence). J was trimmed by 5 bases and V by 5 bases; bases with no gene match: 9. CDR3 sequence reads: CASSLLTGGEDTQYF. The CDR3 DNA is TGTGCCAGCAGTCTCCTCACGGGGGGGGAAGATACGCAGTATTTT.

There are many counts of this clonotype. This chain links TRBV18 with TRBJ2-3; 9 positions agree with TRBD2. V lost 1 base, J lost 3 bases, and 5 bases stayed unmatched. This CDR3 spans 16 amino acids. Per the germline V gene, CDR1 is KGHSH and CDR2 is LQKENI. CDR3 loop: CASSPLAGVWTDTQYF. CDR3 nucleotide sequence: TGTGCCAGCTCACCACTAGCGGGAGTGTGGACAGATACGCAGTATTTT.

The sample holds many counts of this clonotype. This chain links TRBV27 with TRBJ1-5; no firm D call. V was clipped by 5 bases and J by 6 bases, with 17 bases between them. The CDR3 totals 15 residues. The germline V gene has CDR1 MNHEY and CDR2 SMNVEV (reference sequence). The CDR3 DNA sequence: TGTGCCAGCAGTCCCCAGGTAAACAGAGGTCAGCCCCAGCATTTT. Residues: CASSPQVNRGQPQHF.

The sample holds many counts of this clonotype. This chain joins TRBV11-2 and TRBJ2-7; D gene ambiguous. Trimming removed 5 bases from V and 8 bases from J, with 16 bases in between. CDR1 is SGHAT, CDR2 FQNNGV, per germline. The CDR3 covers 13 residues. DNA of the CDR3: TGTGCCAGCAGCCCCGGTTCGGCAAGTCAGCAGTACTTC. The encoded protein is CASSPGSASQQYF. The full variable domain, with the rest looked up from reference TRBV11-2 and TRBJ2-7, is EAGVAQSPRYKIIEKRQSVAFWCNPISGHATLYWYQQILGQGPKLLIQFQNNGVVDDSQLPKDRFSAERLKGVDSTLKIQPAKLEDSAVYLCASSPGSASQQYFGPGTRLTVT.

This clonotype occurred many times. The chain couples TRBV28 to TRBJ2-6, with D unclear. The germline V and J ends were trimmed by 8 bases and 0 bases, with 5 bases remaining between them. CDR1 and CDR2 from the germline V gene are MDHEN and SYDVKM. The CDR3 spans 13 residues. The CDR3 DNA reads TGTGCCAGCGGGGACTCTGGGGCCAACGTCCTGACTTTC. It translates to CASGDSGANVLTF. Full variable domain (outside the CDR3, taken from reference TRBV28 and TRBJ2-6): DVKVTQSSRYLVKRTGEKVFLECVQDMDHENMFWYRQDPGLGLRLIYFSYDVKMKEKGDIPEGYSVSREKKERFSLILESASTNQTSMYLCASGDSGANVLTFGAGSRLTVL.

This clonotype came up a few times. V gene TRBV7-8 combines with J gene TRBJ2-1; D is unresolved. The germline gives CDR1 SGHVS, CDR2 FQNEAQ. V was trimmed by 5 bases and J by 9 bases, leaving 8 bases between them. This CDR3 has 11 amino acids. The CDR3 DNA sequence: TGTGCCAGCAGCCCCCTCGCTGAGCAGTTCTTC. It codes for CASSPLAEQFF.

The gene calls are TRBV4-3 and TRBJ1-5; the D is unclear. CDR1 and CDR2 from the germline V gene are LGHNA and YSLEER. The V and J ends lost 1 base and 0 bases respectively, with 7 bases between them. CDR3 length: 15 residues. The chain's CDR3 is CASSQGVYSNQPQHF. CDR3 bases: TGCGCCAGCAGCCAAGGCGTCTATAGCAATCAGCCCCAGCATTTT.

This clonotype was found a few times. CDR3 in amino acids: CASSEGGSNTEAFF. The CDR3 coding sequence is TGTGCCAGCAGTGAAGGGGGGTCGAACACTGAAGCTTTCTTT. V gene TRBV2 combines with J gene TRBJ1-1; maybe TRBD1 (5 bases). Deletions cut 1 base from V and 1 base from J, with 7 bases between. This CDR3 comprises 14 residues. From germline, CDR1 is SNHLY and CDR2 FYNNEI.

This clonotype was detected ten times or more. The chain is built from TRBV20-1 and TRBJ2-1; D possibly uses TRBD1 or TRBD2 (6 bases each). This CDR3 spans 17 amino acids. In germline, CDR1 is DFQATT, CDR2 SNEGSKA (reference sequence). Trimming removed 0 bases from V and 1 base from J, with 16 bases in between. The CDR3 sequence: CSARDTGGGTSYNEQFF. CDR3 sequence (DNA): TGCAGTGCTAGAGATACAGGTGGGGGGACATCCTACAATGAGCAGTTCTTC.

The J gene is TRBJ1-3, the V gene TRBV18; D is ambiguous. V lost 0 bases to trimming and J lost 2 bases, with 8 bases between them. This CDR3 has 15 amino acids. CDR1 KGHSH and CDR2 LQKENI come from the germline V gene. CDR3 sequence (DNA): TGTGCCAGCTCACCACCGCAACAGCCTGGAAACACCATATATTTT. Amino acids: CASSPPQQPGNTIYF.